This T cell receptor (beta chain) was retrieved from a study of blood T cell repertoires in COVID-19. This clone was detected once. The protocol was immunoSEQ multiplex PCR, while the TCRdb copy is restricted to in-frame clones and leaves out a portion. The sample yields about 280,000 clones, roughly 85% seen once. This TCR came from a man in his forties who had been exposed to COVID-19. Sequences were obtained from PBMCs or T cells enriched from blood (not recorded which).

CDR3 residues: CASSDGPGEAFF. As DNA, the CDR3 is TGTGCCAGCAGCGATGGACCGGGAGAAGCTTTCTTT. The chain recombines TRBV14 with TRBJ1-1; D ambiguous. Germline assignment: CDR1 SGHDN and CDR2 FVKESK. The CDR3 runs to 12 residues. V lost 5 bases, J lost 8 bases, and 12 bases lay in between.